This T cell receptor (beta chain) came from a study of T-cell reconstitution after alpha-beta-depleted transplantation in children. The library targeted TCRbeta and was prepared with unique molecular identifiers. From the PCR reads, TCRdb called clonotypes with MiXCR, one entry per CDR3 protein. Found here are 170,000 or so distinct CDR3 sequences, around 7% of them singletons; the top ten hold 3%. This clonotype was counted many times. The CDR3 consists of 20 residues. V gave up 1 base and J gave up 2 bases; unmatched junction bases: 16. Germline CDR1 reads KGHDR; CDR2 reads SFDVKD. The rearrangement links TRBV24-1 to TRBJ2-1, with 7 positions matching TRBD1. The specimen was PBMCs from the stem cell graft donor, collected from the stem cell graft. The receptor comes from a human donor who donated a stem cell graft to a child with Wiskott-Aldrich syndrome. CDR3 nucleotide sequence: TGTGCCACCAGTGATTTATTGGTTTGCGGACAGGACATCGCCTACAATGAGCAGTTCTTC. Translation gives CATSDLLVCGQDIAYNEQFF.